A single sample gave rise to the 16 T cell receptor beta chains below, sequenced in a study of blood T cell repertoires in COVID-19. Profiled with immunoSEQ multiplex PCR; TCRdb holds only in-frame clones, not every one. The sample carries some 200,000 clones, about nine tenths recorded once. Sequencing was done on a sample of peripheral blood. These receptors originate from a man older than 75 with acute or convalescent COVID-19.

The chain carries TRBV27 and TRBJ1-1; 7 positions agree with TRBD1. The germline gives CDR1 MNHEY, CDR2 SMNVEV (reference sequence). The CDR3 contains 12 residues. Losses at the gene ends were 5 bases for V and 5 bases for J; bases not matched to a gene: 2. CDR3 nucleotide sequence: TGTGCCAGCAGTAAGGGGGCTACTGAAGCTTTCTTT. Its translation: CASSKGATEAFF.

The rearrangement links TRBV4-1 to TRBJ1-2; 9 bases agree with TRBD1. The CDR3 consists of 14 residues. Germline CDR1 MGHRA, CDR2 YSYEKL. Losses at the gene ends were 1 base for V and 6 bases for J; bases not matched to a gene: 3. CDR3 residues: CASSQAQGADGYTF. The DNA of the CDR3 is TGCGCCAGCAGCCAAGCACAGGGGGCGGATGGCTACACCTTC.

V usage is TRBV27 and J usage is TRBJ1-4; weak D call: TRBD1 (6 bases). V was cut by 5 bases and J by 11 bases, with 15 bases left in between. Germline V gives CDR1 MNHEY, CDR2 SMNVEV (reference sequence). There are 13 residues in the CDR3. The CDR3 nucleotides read TGTGCCAGCAGTAGGCCGGACAGACGGAAACTGTTTTTT. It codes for CASSRPDRRKLFF.

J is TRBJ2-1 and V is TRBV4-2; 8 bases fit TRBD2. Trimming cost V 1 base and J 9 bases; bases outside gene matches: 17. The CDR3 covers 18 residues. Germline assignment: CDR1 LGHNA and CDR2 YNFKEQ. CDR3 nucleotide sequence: TGTGCCAGCAGCCAAGCCCCAACTAGCGGAACTACAGGCGGTGAGCAGTTCTTC. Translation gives CASSQAPTSGTTGGEQFF.

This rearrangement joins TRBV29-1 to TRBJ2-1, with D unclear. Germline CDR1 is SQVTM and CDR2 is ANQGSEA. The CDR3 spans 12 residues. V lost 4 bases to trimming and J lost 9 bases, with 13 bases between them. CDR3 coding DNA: TGCAGCGTTGTTGCCTTCCACGGTGAGCAGTTCTTC. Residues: CSVVAFHGEQFF.

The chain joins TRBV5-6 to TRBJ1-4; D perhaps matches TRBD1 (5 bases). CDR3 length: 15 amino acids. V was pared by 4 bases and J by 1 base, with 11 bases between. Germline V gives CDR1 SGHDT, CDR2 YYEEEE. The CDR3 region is CASSGFGGTNEKLFF. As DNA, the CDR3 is TGTGCCAGCAGCGGCTTCGGGGGAACTAATGAAAAACTGTTTTTT.

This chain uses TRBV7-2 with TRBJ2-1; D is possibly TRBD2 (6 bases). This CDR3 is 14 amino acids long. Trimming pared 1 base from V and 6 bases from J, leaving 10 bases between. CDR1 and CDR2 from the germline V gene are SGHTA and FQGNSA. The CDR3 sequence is CASSLGTSLNEQFF. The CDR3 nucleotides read TGTGCCAGCAGCTTAGGTACTAGCCTCAATGAGCAGTTCTTC.

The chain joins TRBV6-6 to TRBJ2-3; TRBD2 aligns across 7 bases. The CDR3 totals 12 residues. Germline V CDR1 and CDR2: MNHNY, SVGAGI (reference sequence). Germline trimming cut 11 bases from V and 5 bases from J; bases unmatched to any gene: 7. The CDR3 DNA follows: TGTGCCGCAGGGAGGGACGGAGATACGCAGTATTTT. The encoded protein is CAAGRDGDTQYF.

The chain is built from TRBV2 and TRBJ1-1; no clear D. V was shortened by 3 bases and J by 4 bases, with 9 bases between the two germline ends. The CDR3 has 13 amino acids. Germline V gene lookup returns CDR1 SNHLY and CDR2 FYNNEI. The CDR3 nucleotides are TGTGCCAGCAGTGATCATGGAGGCACTGAAGCTTTCTTT. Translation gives CASSDHGGTEAFF.

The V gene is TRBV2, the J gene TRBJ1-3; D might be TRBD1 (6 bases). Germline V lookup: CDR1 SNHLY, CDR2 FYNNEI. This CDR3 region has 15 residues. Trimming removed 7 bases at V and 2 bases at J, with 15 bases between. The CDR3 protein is CASMRQASAGNTIYF. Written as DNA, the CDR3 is TGTGCCAGCATGAGACAGGCCTCCGCTGGAAACACCATATATTTT.

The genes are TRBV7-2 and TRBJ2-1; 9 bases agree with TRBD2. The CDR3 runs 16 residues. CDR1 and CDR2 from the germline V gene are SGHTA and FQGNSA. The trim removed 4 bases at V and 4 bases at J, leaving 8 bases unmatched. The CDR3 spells CASSSGLAFTYNEQFF. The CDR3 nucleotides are TGTGCCAGCAGCTCGGGACTAGCTTTTACTTACAATGAGCAGTTCTTC.

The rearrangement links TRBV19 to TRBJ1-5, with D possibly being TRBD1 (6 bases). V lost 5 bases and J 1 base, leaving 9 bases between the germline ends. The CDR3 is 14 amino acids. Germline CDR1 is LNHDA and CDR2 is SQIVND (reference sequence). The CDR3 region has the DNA TGTGCCAGTAGTGAGGGGGACAGCAATCAGCCCCAGCATTTT. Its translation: CASSEGDSNQPQHF. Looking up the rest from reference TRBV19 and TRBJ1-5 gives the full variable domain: DGGITQSPKYLFRKEGQNVTLSCEQNLNHDAMYWYRQDPGQGLRLIYYSQIVNDFQKGDIAEGYSVSREKKESFPLTVTSAQKNPTAFYLCASSEGDSNQPQHFGDGTRLSIL.

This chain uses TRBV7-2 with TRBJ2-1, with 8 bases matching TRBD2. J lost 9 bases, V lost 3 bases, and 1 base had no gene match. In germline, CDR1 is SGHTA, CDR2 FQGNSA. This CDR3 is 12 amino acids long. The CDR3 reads CASSFSGGEQFF. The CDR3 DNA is TGTGCCAGCAGCTTCAGCGGGGGTGAGCAGTTCTTC. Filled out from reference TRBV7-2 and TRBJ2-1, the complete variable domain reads GAGVSQSPSNKVTEKGKDVELRCDPISGHTALYWYRQSLGQGLEFLIYFQGNSAPDKSGLPSDRFSAERTGGSVSTLTIQRTQQEDSAVYLCASSFSGGEQFFGPGTRLTVL.

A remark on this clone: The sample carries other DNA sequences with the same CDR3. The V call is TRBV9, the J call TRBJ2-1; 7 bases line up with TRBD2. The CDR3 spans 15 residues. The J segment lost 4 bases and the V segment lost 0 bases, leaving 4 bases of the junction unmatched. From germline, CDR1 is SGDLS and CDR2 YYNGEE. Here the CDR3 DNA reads TGTGCCAGCAGCGTAGGCGGGAGAGGGTACAATGAGCAGTTCTTC. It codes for CASSVGGRGYNEQFF.

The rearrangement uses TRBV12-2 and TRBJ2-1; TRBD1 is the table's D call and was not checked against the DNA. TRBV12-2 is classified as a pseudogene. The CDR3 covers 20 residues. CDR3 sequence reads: CASRLAAGTGRLDSYNEQFF. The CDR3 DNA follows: TGTGCAAGTCGCTTAGCGGCCGGGACAGGCCGATTAGACTCCTACAATGAGCAGTTCTTC.

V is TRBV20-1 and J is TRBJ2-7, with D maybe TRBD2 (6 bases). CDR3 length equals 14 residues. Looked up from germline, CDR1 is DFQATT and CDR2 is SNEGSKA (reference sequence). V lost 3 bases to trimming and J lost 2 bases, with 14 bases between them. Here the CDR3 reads CSASPAGNAYEQYF. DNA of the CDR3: TGCAGTGCTAGTCCGGCGGGAAATGCCTACGAGCAGTACTTC.